This entry lists 32 T cell receptor beta chains sequenced from one sample in a study of CD8 T cells in Susac syndrome. RNA amounts of about 0.45 to 1 ug underwent reverse transcription with random hexamers. TCRdb recomputed calls from the immunoSEQ multiplex PCR reads with MiXCR, one row per CDR3 protein. The data hold 150,000 to 200,000 distinct CDR3 sequences, with about 94% observed a single time. The sequencing sample was made of CD4+ T cells from PBMCs. Receptors originate from a human donor in good health.

This chain links TRBV5-4 with TRBJ2-5, with 9 bases that match TRBD2. Losses at the gene ends were 0 bases for V and 1 base for J; bases not matched to a gene: 4. Looked up from germline, CDR1 is SGHNT and CDR2 is YYREEE (reference sequence). There are 16 residues in the CDR3. CDR3 bases: TGTGCCAGCAGCTTGGCAGCGGGGGGACCCCAAGAGACCCAGTACTTC. It codes for CASSLAAGGPQETQYF.

This rearrangement joins TRBV7-9 to TRBJ1-2; D unclear. Germline assignment: CDR1 SEHNR and CDR2 FQNEAQ (reference sequence). V was clipped by 5 bases and J by 3 bases, with 22 bases between them. CDR3 size: 17 residues. CDR3 coding DNA: TGTGCCAGCAGCCCCCTCCCTCGGGGTTCCGGGGACTATGGCTACACCTTC. Translated, it gives CASSPLPRGSGDYGYTF.

This rearrangement joins TRBV19 to TRBJ2-3, with D possibly being TRBD2 (5 bases). The CDR3 runs to 14 residues. Germline V gene lookup returns CDR1 LNHDA and CDR2 SQIVND (reference sequence). Between the trimmed V and J ends, which lost 10 bases and 2 bases, there was a span of 16 bases. CDR3 loop: CATADLAHTDTQYF. CDR3 DNA sequence: TGTGCCACAGCGGACCTTGCTCACACAGATACGCAGTATTTT.

The V call is TRBV7-6, the J call TRBJ2-7; 7 bases match TRBD1. Germline assignment: CDR1 SGHVS and CDR2 FNYEAQ. The trim removed 5 bases at V and 4 bases at J, leaving 11 bases unmatched. This CDR3 spans 15 amino acids. CDR3 nucleotide sequence: TGTGCCAGCAGCGCATTGACAGGGTCCGAATACGAGCAGTACTTC. Translated, it gives CASSALTGSEYEQYF. The variable domain in full, with the rest retrieved from reference TRBV7-6 and TRBJ2-7, is GAGVSQSPRYKVTKRGQDVALRCDPISGHVSLYWYRQALGQGPEFLTYFNYEAQQDKSGLPNDRFSAERPEGSISTLTIQRTEQRDSAMYRCASSALTGSEYEQYFGPGTRLTVT.

The chain joins TRBV20-1 to TRBJ1-2, with 7 positions matching TRBD1. The CDR3 runs 13 residues. Germline-derived CDR1 and CDR2 are DFQATT and SNEGSKA (reference sequence). Germline trimming cut 6 bases from V and 6 bases from J; bases unmatched to any gene: 10. The CDR3 sequence: CSADRGTVNGYTF. CDR3 nucleotides: TGCAGTGCGGACCGTGGGACAGTCAATGGCTACACCTTC.

The chain carries TRBV18 and TRBJ1-1; D remains ambiguous. The CDR3 length is 14 residues. CDR1 and CDR2 (germline): KGHSH, LQKENI. Trimming removed 0 bases from V and 7 bases from J, with 12 bases in between. The CDR3 is CASSPPLDPREAFF. As DNA, the CDR3 is TGTGCCAGCTCACCACCGTTAGACCCGCGTGAAGCTTTCTTT.

The rearrangement joins TRBV3-1 to TRBJ2-7; 8 positions match TRBD1. CDR1 and CDR2 (germline): LGHDT, YNNKEL (reference sequence). V was clipped by 0 bases and J by 9 bases; unmatched bases: 7. This CDR3 region has 14 residues. In DNA, the CDR3 is TGTGCCAGCAGCCAAGATGAAGGACAGGGAGGGCAGTACTTC. Its translation is CASSQDEGQGGQYF.

This sequence joins TRBV5-4 and TRBJ2-5; 9 nucleotides align to TRBD2. Trimming removed 0 bases from V and 6 bases from J; junction bases left unmatched: 9. Germline V CDR1 and CDR2: SGHNT, YYREEE (reference sequence). The CDR3 consists of 16 residues. CDR3 bases: TGTGCCAGCAGCTTGGTGGGTAGCGGGGGTTATCAGACCCAGTACTTC. This codes for CASSLVGSGGYQTQYF.

The CDR3 DNA follows: TGTGCCAGCAGCCCCCAGGGAGAAACACCCCTCCACTTT. It translates to CASSPQGETPLHF. The chain recombines TRBV7-9 with TRBJ1-6; D is possibly TRBD1 (5 bases). CDR1 is SEHNR, CDR2 FQNEAQ, per germline (reference sequence). V lost 5 bases to trimming and J lost 11 bases, with 13 bases between them. CDR3 length equals 13 residues.

The V and J genes are TRBV20-1 and TRBJ2-7; D perhaps matches TRBD1 (5 bases). CDR1 is DFQATT, CDR2 SNEGSKA, per germline (reference sequence). V lost 0 bases to trimming and J lost 5 bases, with 11 bases between them. CDR3 length equals 13 residues. CDR3 loop: CSARDPRAHEQYF. CDR3 sequence (DNA): TGCAGTGCTAGAGATCCCAGGGCCCACGAGCAGTACTTC.

This clonotype was recorded only once. The genes are TRBV27 and TRBJ2-7; D tentatively reads TRBD1 or TRBD2 (5 bases each). The germline V gene encodes CDR1 MNHEY and CDR2 SMNVEV (reference sequence). V lost 2 bases to trimming and J lost 2 bases, with 10 bases between them. CDR3 length: 14 residues. The CDR3 DNA reads as TGTGCCAGCAGTTTACGGGGACGGGCCTACGAGCAGTACTTC. Amino acid sequence: CASSLRGRAYEQYF.

This clonotype was seen only once. The chain couples TRBV27 to TRBJ1-4; 8 nucleotides match TRBD1. The CDR3 consists of 13 residues. CDR1 is MNHEY and CDR2 is SMNVEV in the germline V gene (reference sequence). The junction had 6 bases not matched to a gene; V was cut back by 5 bases and J by 10 bases. The CDR3 loop reads CASSALQGGKLFF. DNA of the CDR3: TGTGCCAGCAGTGCGTTACAGGGGGGAAAACTGTTTTTT. Variable domain in full (rest from reference TRBV27 and TRBJ1-4): EAQVTQNPRYLITVTGKKLTVTCSQNMNHEYMSWYRQDPGLGLRQIYYSMNVEVTDKGDVPEGYKVSRKEKRNFPLILESPSPNQTSLYFCASSALQGGKLFFGSGTQLSVL.

The chain combines TRBV6-5 with TRBJ1-2; the D is unclear. The V gene lost 6 bases and the J gene lost 4 bases, with 12 bases spanning the gap. Germline CDR1 reads MNHEY; CDR2 reads SVGAGI. The CDR3 covers 13 residues. CDR3 protein: CASSPTVSYGYTF. In nucleotides, the CDR3 is TGTGCCAGCAGCCCGACCGTTAGCTATGGCTACACCTTC.

This rearrangement joins TRBV20-1 to TRBJ2-1, with D possibly being TRBD2 (6 bases). The germline gives CDR1 DFQATT, CDR2 SNEGSKA (reference sequence). V was clipped by 7 bases and J by 9 bases, with 19 bases between them. This CDR3 region has 13 residues. This chain's CDR3 is CSVQGGVGGEQFF. CDR3 bases: TGCAGTGTGCAAGGCGGGGTGGGCGGTGAGCAGTTCTTC.

This chain uses TRBV2 with TRBJ1-1, with 8 bases matching TRBD1. The CDR3 totals 14 residues. Trimming at V came to 5 bases and at J to 3 bases, leaving 5 bases not matched to a gene. From germline, CDR1 is SNHLY and CDR2 FYNNEI. The CDR3 loop reads CASSRQGWDTEAFF. The CDR3 DNA follows: TGTGCCAGCAGTCGACAGGGGTGGGACACTGAAGCTTTCTTT.

The J gene is TRBJ2-3, the V gene TRBV12-3 or TRBV12-4; D possibly uses TRBD1 or TRBD2 (5 bases each). This CDR3 has 14 residues. V was cut by 2 bases and J by 5 bases, with 11 bases left in between. CDR3 DNA: TGTGCCAGCAGTTTACAAGGGGACGGAGATACGCAGTATTTT. Translated, it gives CASSLQGDGDTQYF.

The chain couples TRBV12-3 or TRBV12-4 to TRBJ1-1, with 9 bases aligning to TRBD1. The CDR3 totals 15 residues. The V gene end was trimmed by 5 bases and the J gene end by 5 bases; junction bases not matched to a gene: 9. The CDR3 nucleotides are TGTGCCAGCAGTCTGAGTCCCGGGACAGGGACTGAAGCTTTCTTT. Protein: CASSLSPGTGTEAFF.

This clonotype was observed once. The rearrangement joins TRBV20-1 to TRBJ2-1, with D uncertain. From germline, CDR1 is DFQATT and CDR2 SNEGSKA (reference sequence). CDR3 size: 13 residues. Between the trimmed V and J ends, which lost 3 bases and 8 bases, there was a span of 14 bases. Written as DNA, the CDR3 is TGCAGTGCTAGTAGGCCCAACCCCCATGAGCAGTTCTTC. It is translated as CSASRPNPHEQFF.

The chain combines TRBV5-1 with TRBJ2-6; D ambiguous. With 4 bases removed from V and 2 bases from J, the gap between germline ends came to 7 bases. Per the germline V gene, CDR1 is SGHRS and CDR2 is YFSETQ. The CDR3 totals 14 residues. The CDR3 bases are TGCGCCAGCAGCAAAAATCCTGGGGCCAACGTCCTGACTTTC. Translated: CASSKNPGANVLTF.

The chain has TRBV7-2 and TRBJ2-3, with D possibly TRBD2 on 7 matching bases. V gave up 7 bases and J gave up 1 base, with 15 bases separating them. In germline, CDR1 is SGHTA, CDR2 FQGNSA. There are 15 residues in the CDR3. The CDR3 DNA follows: TGTGCCAGCACCCGCGGGGGCGCCGGCACAGATACGCAGTATTTT. Amino acid sequence: CASTRGGAGTDTQYF.

The chain recombines TRBV7-2 with TRBJ1-5, with a possible D match to TRBD1 (6 bases). Germline V lookup: CDR1 SGHTA, CDR2 FQGNSA. The CDR3 is made up of 15 amino acids. The V gene lost 3 bases and the J gene lost 4 bases, with 13 bases spanning the gap. The CDR3 loop reads CASSFVWGPNQPQHF. In DNA, the CDR3 is TGTGCCAGCAGCTTCGTCTGGGGGCCTAATCAGCCCCAGCATTTT.

This chain joins TRBV7-2 and TRBJ2-5; D is possibly TRBD2 (5 bases). Trimming took 6 bases from V and 3 from J, leaving 8 bases between them. Germline CDR1 is SGHTA and CDR2 is FQGNSA. This CDR3 is 12 amino acids long. The CDR3 spells CASRLVEETQYF. The CDR3 DNA sequence: TGTGCCAGCAGACTAGTTGAAGAGACCCAGTACTTC.

This clonotype was seen a handful of times. The chain couples TRBV18 to TRBJ1-2; 10 bases fit TRBD1. Germline trimming cut 4 bases from V and 0 bases from J; bases unmatched to any gene: 2. CDR1 and CDR2 (germline): KGHSH, LQKENI. CDR3 length: 15 residues. CDR3 in amino acids: CASSLGQGANYGYTF. The CDR3 DNA reads TGTGCCAGCTCACTCGGACAGGGGGCTAACTATGGCTACACCTTC.

V usage is TRBV5-1 and J usage is TRBJ2-1, with TRBD2 matching 12 bases. The CDR3 is made up of 15 amino acids. With 5 bases clipped from V and 0 bases from J, the junction kept 0 bases outside the gene matches. The germline CDR1 and CDR2 sequences are SGHRS and YFSETQ. CDR3 in DNA: TGCGCCAGCAGACTAGCGGGGGGCTCCTACAATGAGCAGTTCTTC. Protein: CASRLAGGSYNEQFF.

The rearrangement links TRBV29-1 to TRBJ2-7; the match to TRBD1 covers 7 bases. The CDR3 consists of 13 residues. After removal of 5 bases from V and 5 bases from J, the junction contained 9 bases not matched to a gene. Germline assignment: CDR1 SQVTM and CDR2 ANQGSEA. DNA of the CDR3: TGCAGCGTTTTCCTTGGACAGGACGACGAGCAGTACTTC. This encodes CSVFLGQDDEQYF.

The chain combines TRBV20-1 with TRBJ1-1; the D is unclear. The CDR3 is 14 amino acids. The germline V and J ends were trimmed by 0 bases and 1 base, with 9 bases remaining between them. Germline V lookup: CDR1 DFQATT, CDR2 SNEGSKA (reference sequence). As DNA, the CDR3 is TGCAGTGCTAGAGATATATTCGGGAACACTGAAGCTTTCTTT. Its translation: CSARDIFGNTEAFF.

V is TRBV20-1 and J is TRBJ2-7; TRBD1 aligns across 9 bases. The trim removed 3 bases at V and 5 bases at J, leaving 8 bases unmatched. The CDR3 runs to 14 residues. Per germline, CDR1 DFQATT and CDR2 SNEGSKA (reference sequence). CDR3 in DNA: TGCAGTGCTAGTTGGCCGGGACAGGGCAACGAGCAGTACTTC. Translating it yields CSASWPGQGNEQYF.

The rearrangement links TRBV4-1 to TRBJ2-3; perhaps TRBD2 as D (6 bases). The CDR3 runs to 17 residues. Germline CDR1 MGHRA, CDR2 YSYEKL. Trimming stripped 2 bases from V and 0 bases from J, with 15 bases between. CDR3 region: CASSQRGGGLSTDTQYF. The CDR3 DNA reads as TGCGCCAGCAGCCAACGAGGTGGGGGACTGAGCACAGATACGCAGTATTTT.

The genes are TRBV2 and TRBJ2-3; perhaps D is TRBD1 or TRBD2 (5 bases each). The length of the CDR3 is 13 residues. V lost 6 bases, J lost 1 base, and 8 bases lay in between. Germline V CDR1 and CDR2: SNHLY, FYNNEI. The CDR3 here is CASRGTGTDTQYF. The CDR3 DNA follows: TGTGCCAGCAGGGGGACGGGCACAGATACGCAGTATTTT. Full variable domain (remainder filled in from reference TRBV2 and TRBJ2-3): EPEVTQTPSHQVTQMGQEVILRCVPISNHLYFYWYRQILGQKVEFLVSFYNNEISEKSEIFDDQFSVERPDGSNFTLKIRSTKLEDSAMYFCASRGTGTDTQYFGPGTRLTVL.

This chain uses TRBV9 with TRBJ2-2, with 8 bases aligning to TRBD1. This CDR3 region has 13 residues. Germline CDR1 reads SGDLS; CDR2 reads YYNGEE. V was pared by 6 bases and J by 4 bases, with 2 bases of the junction left unmatched. Written as DNA, the CDR3 is TGTGCCAGCAACCAGGGGGCCACCGGGGAGCTGTTTTTT. It encodes CASNQGATGELFF.

The chain combines TRBV29-1 with TRBJ2-1, with 10 positions matching TRBD1. The CDR3 spans 13 residues. The germline gives CDR1 SQVTM, CDR2 ANQGSEA. V trimming: 4 bases; J trimming: 3 bases; junction bases outside the gene matches: 0. CDR3: CSVGTGGYNEQFF. CDR3 in DNA: TGCAGCGTTGGGACAGGGGGCTACAATGAGCAGTTCTTC.

The CDR3, as DNA: TGCAGTGCCTGGGGGACAGGACTTTACGAGCAGTACTTC. It codes for CSAWGTGLYEQYF. The chain has TRBV20-1 and TRBJ2-7, with 8 positions matching TRBD1. The CDR3 has 13 amino acids. CDR1 and CDR2 from the germline V gene are DFQATT and SNEGSKA (reference sequence). With 6 bases clipped from V and 4 bases from J, the junction kept 8 bases outside the gene matches.